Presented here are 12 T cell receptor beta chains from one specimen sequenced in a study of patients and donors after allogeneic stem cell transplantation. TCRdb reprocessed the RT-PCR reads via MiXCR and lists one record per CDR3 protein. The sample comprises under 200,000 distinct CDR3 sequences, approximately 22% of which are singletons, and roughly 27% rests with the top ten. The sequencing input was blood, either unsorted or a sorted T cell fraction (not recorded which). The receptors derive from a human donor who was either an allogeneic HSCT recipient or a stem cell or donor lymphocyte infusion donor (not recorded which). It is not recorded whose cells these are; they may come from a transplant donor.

The CDR3 region is CASSQDVRQGDTQYF. CDR3 nucleotide sequence: TGTGCCAGCAGCCAAGATGTAAGGCAGGGAGATACGCAGTATTTT. The genes are TRBV4-2 and TRBJ2-3, with a possible D match to TRBD1 (5 bases). The V gene lost 0 bases and the J gene lost 5 bases, with 12 bases spanning the gap. Germline V CDR1 and CDR2: LGHNA, YNFKEQ. The CDR3 contains 15 residues.

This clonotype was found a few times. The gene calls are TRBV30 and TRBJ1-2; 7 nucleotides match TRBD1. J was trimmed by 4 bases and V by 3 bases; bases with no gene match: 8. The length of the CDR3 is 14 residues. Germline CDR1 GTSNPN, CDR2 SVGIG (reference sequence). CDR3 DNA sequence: TGTGCCTGGAGGCGTACAGGGGACGGCTATGGCTACACCTTC. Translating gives CAWRRTGDGYGYTF. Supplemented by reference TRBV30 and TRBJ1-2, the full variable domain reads SQTIHQWPATLVQPVGSPLSLECTVEGTSNPNLYWYRQAAGRGLQLLFYSVGIGQISSEVPQNLSASRPQDRQFILSSKKLLLSDSGFYLCAWRRTGDGYGYTFGSGTRLTVV.

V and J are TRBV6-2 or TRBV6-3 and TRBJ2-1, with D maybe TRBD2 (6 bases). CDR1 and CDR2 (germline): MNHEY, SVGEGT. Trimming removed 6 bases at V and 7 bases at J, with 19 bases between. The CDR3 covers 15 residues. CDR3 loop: CASSGLRETVNEQFF. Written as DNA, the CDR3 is TGTGCCAGCAGCGGACTACGGGAGACGGTTAATGAGCAGTTCTTC.

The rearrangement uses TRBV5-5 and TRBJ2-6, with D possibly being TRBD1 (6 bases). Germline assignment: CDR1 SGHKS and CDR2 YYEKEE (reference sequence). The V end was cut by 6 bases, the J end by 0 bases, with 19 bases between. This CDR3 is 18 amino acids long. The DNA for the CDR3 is TGTGCCAGCACACCTCCGGGACAAAGCCTCTCTGGGGCCAACGTCCTGACTTTC. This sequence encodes CASTPPGQSLSGANVLTF.

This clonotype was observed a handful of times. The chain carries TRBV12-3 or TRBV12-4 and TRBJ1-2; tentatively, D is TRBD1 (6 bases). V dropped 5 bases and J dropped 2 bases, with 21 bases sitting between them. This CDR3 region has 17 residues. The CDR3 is CASSAPRDTETNYGYTF. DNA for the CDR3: TGTGCCAGCAGTGCACCACGGGACACAGAGACCAACTATGGCTACACCTTC.

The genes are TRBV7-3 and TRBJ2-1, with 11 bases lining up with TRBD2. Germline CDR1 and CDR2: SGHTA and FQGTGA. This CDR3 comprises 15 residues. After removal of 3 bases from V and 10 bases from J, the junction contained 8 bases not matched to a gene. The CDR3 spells CASSLVAGGPEEQFF. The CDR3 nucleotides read TGTGCCAGCAGCTTGGTAGCGGGAGGGCCAGAGGAGCAGTTCTTC.

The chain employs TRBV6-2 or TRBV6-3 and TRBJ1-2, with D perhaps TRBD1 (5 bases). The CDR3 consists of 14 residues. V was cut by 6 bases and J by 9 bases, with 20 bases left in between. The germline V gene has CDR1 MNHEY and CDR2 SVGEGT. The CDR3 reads CASSRGSPGRSYTF. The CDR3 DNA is TGTGCCAGCAGCCGGGGGAGCCCGGGAAGGAGCTACACCTTC.

The CDR3 loop reads CASRENGGGRTDTQYF. CDR3 in DNA: TGTGCCAGCAGGGAGAACGGGGGTGGTCGTACAGATACGCAGTATTTT. The chain recombines TRBV25-1 with TRBJ2-3; D might be TRBD2 (6 bases). CDR1 is MGHDK and CDR2 is SYGVNS in the germline V gene. The CDR3 runs 16 residues. V was pared by 6 bases and J by 3 bases, with 19 bases between.

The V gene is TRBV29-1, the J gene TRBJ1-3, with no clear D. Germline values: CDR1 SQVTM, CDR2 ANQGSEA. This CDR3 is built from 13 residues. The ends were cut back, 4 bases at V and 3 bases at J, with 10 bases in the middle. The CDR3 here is CSVAMGRGNTIYF. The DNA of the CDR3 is TGCAGCGTTGCCATGGGCCGTGGAAACACCATATATTTT.

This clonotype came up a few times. CDR3 sequence (DNA): TGCAGTGCCCTCGGACTAGCGGGAACGAATGAGCAGTTCTTC. Its protein product is CSALGLAGTNEQFF. The V call is TRBV20-1, the J call TRBJ2-1; 12 bases agree with TRBD2. V lost 6 bases to trimming and J lost 7 bases; unmatched junction nucleotides: 7. Germline V CDR1 and CDR2: DFQATT, SNEGSKA (reference sequence). The CDR3 runs 14 residues.

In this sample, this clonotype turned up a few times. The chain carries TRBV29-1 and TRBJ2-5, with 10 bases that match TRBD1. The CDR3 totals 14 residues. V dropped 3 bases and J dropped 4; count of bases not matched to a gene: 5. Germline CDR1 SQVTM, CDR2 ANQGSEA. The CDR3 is CSVDKTGGGETQYF. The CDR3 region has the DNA TGCAGCGTTGATAAGACAGGGGGCGGAGAGACCCAGTACTTC.

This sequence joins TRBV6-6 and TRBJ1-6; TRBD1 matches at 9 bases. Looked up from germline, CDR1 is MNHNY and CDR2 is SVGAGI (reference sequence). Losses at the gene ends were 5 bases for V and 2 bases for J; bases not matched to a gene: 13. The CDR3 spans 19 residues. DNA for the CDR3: TGTGCCAGCAGTCCTTCCGGGACAGGGAAGAGGACCTATAATTCACCCCTCCACTTT. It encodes CASSPSGTGKRTYNSPLHF.